This T cell receptor beta chain comes out of a study of regulatory T cells in long-lasting Graves disease. The study's findings and limits: Persistent cases favored TRBV28, TRBJ1-2 and TRBJ2-5.

This clonotype was counted at least ten times. Its matching antigen is unknown. Trimming took 1 base from V and 0 from J, leaving 9 bases between them. The CDR3 loop spans 15 amino acids. The germline CDR1 and CDR2 sequences are LGHDT and YNNKEL (reference sequence). Noted time point: newly diagnosed GD, antithyroid drugs for less than 3 months. Making the TCR library involved RNA that had been extracted from PBMCs. In building TCR beta libraries, iRepertoire HTBI primers were used together with Arm-PCR of CDR3 regions. TCRdb passed the multiplex PCR reads through MiXCR, listing each CDR3 protein once. The data show 400,000 to 500,000 distinct CDR3 sequences, 12% to 15% seen once. Separately, the same data were catalogued under a study of T cells in Graves' hyperthyroidism and ophthalmopathy.

The TCR sequence derives from a woman in her forties or fifties with Graves disease. This sequence joins TRBV3-1 and TRBJ1-1; tentative D call: TRBD1 (6 bases). The sample was peripheral blood mononuclear cells (PBMCs), taken at new diagnosis, from a patient treated with antithyroid drugs. This CDR3 is CASSQARTVNTEAFF. The CDR3 nucleotides read TGTGCCAGCAGCCAAGCCCGGACAGTGAACACTGAAGCTTTCTTT.